This is a list of T cell receptor beta chains from one sample in a study of blood T cell repertoires in COVID-19. Measured with immunoSEQ multiplex PCR; TCRdb has only the in-frame clones, and not every one. Of 25,000 to 30,000 clones in the sample, approximately 93% were seen once. The sequencing input was peripheral blood. These receptors were obtained from a human donor with active COVID-19. The donor label of this sample is uncertain. Each CDR3 is given with its conserved first and last residue. D genes are given only for firm matches. Not all rows give a size; the values are once, few, many and, for expanded clones, a class.

v_call	clone_size	d_call	j_call	cdr3_nt	cdr3_aa
TRBV7-2	-	-	TRBJ1-5	TGTGCCAGCAGCTTGAGGGAGGTTCAGCCCCAGCATTTT	CASSLREVQPQHF
TRBV7-9	-	TRBD1	TRBJ1-6	TGTGCCAGCAGCTTAGCGGGACAGGATAATAATTCACCCCTCCACTTT	CASSLAGQDNNSPLHF
TRBV2	-	-	TRBJ2-2	TGTGCCAGCAGTAGCATTACCTCGAACACCGGGGAGCTGTTTTTT	CASSSITSNTGELFF
TRBV19	-	TRBD1	TRBJ2-4	TGTGCCAGTAGTGAGGACAGGGGTAAGGTCATTCAGTACTTC	CASSEDRGKVIQYF
TRBV27	once	-	TRBJ1-2	TGTGCCAGCAGTCGCGACAGACTCTATGGCTACACCTTC	CASSRDRLYGYTF
TRBV5-1	-	TRBD1	TRBJ1-6	TGCGCCAGCAGCAGCAGGGGGCTCGATTCACCCCTCCACTTT	CASSSRGLDSPLHF
TRBV5-4	-	-	TRBJ2-5	TGTGCCAGCAGCGAACAGGGACCAGAGACCCAGTACTTC	CASSEQGPETQYF
TRBV30	-	TRBD1	TRBJ1-1	TGTGCCTGGAGGCGGACAGGGAGGTACGAGAACACTGAAGCTTTCTTT	CAWRRTGRYENTEAFF
TRBV27	once	TRBD2	TRBJ2-1	TGTGCCACCAAGCGGGAGGGCGGCAATGAGCAGTTCTTC	CATKREGGNEQFF
TRBV2	-	-	TRBJ2-7	TGTGCCAGCAGTGCCGCGGGACAGCCCTACGAGCAGTACTTC	CASSAAGQPYEQYF
TRBV7-8	-	-	TRBJ1-3	TGTGCCAGCAGCCTCAGCGGCGGCATCTCTGGAAACACCATATATTTT	CASSLSGGISGNTIYF
TRBV19	-	TRBD1	TRBJ2-5	TGTGCCAGTAGTCCCGGACAGGCCCGGACCCAAGAGACCCAGTACTTC	CASSPGQARTQETQYF
TRBV4-1	-	TRBD1	TRBJ1-1	TGCGCCAGCAGCCCCACAATGACAGGGAGGAACACTGAAGCTTTCTTT	CASSPTMTGRNTEAFF
TRBV11-3	-	TRBD1	TRBJ2-3	TGTGCCAGCAGCTCAGGACAGGCCCTAGGAGATACGCAGTATTTT	CASSSGQALGDTQYF
TRBV30	-	-	TRBJ1-1	TGTGCCTGGAGTGTACAGGGAAACACTGAAGCTTTCTTT	CAWSVQGNTEAFF
TRBV4-1	-	-	TRBJ2-7	TGCGCCAGCAGCCAAGATCGCCTTTCAGCCTACGAGCAGTACTTC	CASSQDRLSAYEQYF
TRBV7-9	few	-	TRBJ2-7	TGTGCCAGCAGCCCAAAGGCACAGGGATCCTACGAGCAGTACTTC	CASSPKAQGSYEQYF
TRBV10-2	-	-	TRBJ2-3	TGCGCCAGCAGGAAGGACAGGAGGGGAAACACAGATACGCAGTATTTT	CASRKDRRGNTDTQYF
TRBV7-2	-	-	TRBJ2-7	TGTGCCAGCAGTCCTCCCGGCAGGAGGGTGAAGCAGTACTTC	CASSPPGRRVKQYF
TRBV18	-	TRBD2	TRBJ2-7	TGTGCCAGCTCACCAGGCATTGGGACTAGCGGGAGCTCGGGGTTATACGAGCAGTACTTC	CASSPGIGTSGSSGLYEQYF
TRBV9	-	TRBD2	TRBJ2-5	TGTGCCAGCAGCGTCCGACTAGCGGGGGGGCAGGAGACCCAGTACTTC	CASSVRLAGGQETQYF
TRBV30	-	-	TRBJ1-6	TGTGCCTGGATGCGCCGAGGAGGGCTACGGCCCCTCCACTTT	CAWMRRGGLRPLHF